This paragraph covers one T cell receptor beta chain sequence. Its antigen is unidentified. The protocol was immunoSEQ multiplex PCR, while the TCRdb copy is restricted to in-frame clones and leaves out a portion. Found here are about 95,000 clones, about 89% of them singletons; the top ten hold 3.7%. This specimen belongs to a study of T cell responses to AZD1222 COVID-19 vaccine. Study-level points and caveats: The donor group comprised mostly white British people and more females; the analysis possibly underestimated clonal diversity. Repertoire sampling happened only post peak T cell response. Spike was spanned by vaccine-associated CD4 TCRs, which were dominant at 160-218 and 743-854.

The clonotype originates from an adult in good health. Source: peripheral blood, taken on day 0 of AZD1222 vaccination.

The CDR3 protein is CASRNTLDSWNTEAFF. Here the CDR3 DNA reads TGTGCCAGTAGGAATACCCTAGACAGCTGGAACACTGAAGCTTTCTTT. The V call is TRBV19, the J call TRBJ1-1; D is possibly TRBD1 (5 bases). Germline V gives CDR1 LNHDA, CDR2 SQIVND (reference sequence). V lost 6 bases, J lost 1 base, and 18 bases lay in between. This CDR3 is built from 16 residues.